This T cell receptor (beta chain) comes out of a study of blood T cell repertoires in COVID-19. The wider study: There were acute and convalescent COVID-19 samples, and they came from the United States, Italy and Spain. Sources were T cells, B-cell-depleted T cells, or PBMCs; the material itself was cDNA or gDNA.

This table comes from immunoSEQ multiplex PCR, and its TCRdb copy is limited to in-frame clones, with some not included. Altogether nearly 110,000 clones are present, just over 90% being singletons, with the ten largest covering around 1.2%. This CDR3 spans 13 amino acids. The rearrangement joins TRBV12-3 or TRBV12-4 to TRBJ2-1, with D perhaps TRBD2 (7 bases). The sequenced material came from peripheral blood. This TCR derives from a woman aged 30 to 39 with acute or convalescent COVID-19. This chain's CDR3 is CAVARGPRNEQFF. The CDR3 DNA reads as TGTGCTGTAGCGCGGGGGCCCCGCAATGAGCAGTTCTTC.